This TCR beta chain emerged from a study of OX40 agonist ivuxolimab in advanced cancers. For this clone: The target antigen is unknown.

Profiled with immunoSEQ multiplex PCR; TCRdb holds only in-frame clones, not every one. The table lists approximately 58,000 clones, 80% to 85% of them singletons. General study findings and limits: Partial responders at 0.1-3.0 mg/kg had among the lowest clonal expansion.

The V gene end was trimmed by 4 bases and the J gene end by 0 bases; junction bases not matched to a gene: 9. CDR3 length equals 16 residues. Looked up from germline, CDR1 is SGHTS and CDR2 is YDEGEE. The specimen was CD4+ or CD8+ T cells sorted from blood, collected in a trial of the OX40 agonist ivuxolimab. The genes are TRBV5-8 and TRBJ2-7; TRBD1 matches at 8 bases. The clonotype originates from an adult with an advanced solid tumor such as melanoma, head and neck, liver or kidney cancer. CDR3: CASSPRQGKTSYEQYF. The CDR3 nucleotides read TGTGCCAGCAGCCCCCGACAGGGGAAGACCTCCTACGAGCAGTACTTC. The variable domain in full, completed from reference TRBV5-8 and TRBJ2-7, reads EAGVTQSPTHLIKTRGQQATLRCSPISGHTSVYWYQQALGLGLQFLLWYDEGEERNRGNFPPRFSGRQFPNYSSELNVNALELEDSALYLCASSPRQGKTSYEQYFGPGTRLTVT.